This T cell receptor (beta chain) was captured by sequencing in a study of CD8 T cells in ankylosing spondylitis. MiXCR was run by TCRdb on the 5' RACE reads, yielding one entry per CDR3 protein. The sample shows 250,000 to 400,000 distinct CDR3 sequences, around a tenth of them seen only once. Germline V gives CDR1 DFQATT, CDR2 SNEGSKA (reference sequence). The CDR3 consists of 13 residues. Trimming took off 3 bases at V and 7 bases at J, with 13 bases between the two ends. This clonotype was recorded at least ten times. The specimen was blood, either unsorted or a sorted T cell fraction (not recorded which). The rearrangement links TRBV20-1 to TRBJ1-5, with D unclear. The sequence was obtained from a female donor with ankylosing spondylitis or in good health (not recorded which). The CDR3 reads CSASRGRAQPQHF. The CDR3 DNA reads TGCAGTGCTAGTCGGGGTAGGGCACAGCCCCAGCATTTT.